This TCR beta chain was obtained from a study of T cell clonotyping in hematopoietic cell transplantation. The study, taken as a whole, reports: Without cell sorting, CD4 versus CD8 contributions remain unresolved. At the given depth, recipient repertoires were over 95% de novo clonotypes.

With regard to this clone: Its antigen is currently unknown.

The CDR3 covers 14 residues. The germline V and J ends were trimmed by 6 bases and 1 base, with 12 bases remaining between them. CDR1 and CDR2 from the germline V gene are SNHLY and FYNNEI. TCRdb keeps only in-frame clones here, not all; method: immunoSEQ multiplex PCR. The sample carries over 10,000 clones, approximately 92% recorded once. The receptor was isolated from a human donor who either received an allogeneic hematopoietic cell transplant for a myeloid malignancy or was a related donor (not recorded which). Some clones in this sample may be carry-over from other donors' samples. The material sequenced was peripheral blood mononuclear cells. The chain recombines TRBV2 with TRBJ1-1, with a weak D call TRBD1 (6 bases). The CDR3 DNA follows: TGTGCCAGCAGAGGAGACAGGTCGAACACTGAAGCTTTCTTT. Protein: CASRGDRSNTEAFF.